These T cell receptor beta chains were read from a single sample in a study of blood T cell repertoires in COVID-19. Measured with immunoSEQ multiplex PCR; TCRdb has only the in-frame clones, and not every one. The sample lists approximately 270,000 clones; approximately 88% were seen once. The sample was peripheral blood. All receptors come from a woman between 25 and 40 years old with COVID-19, enrolled during active disease. CDR3s include the opening cysteine and the closing phenylalanine or tryptophan. Each record gives: J gene, clone size, V gene, D gene, CDR3 protein, CDR3 DNA. D genes are given only for firm matches. Size tells how often a clone was seen (once, few, many) or the class of an expanded clone, and some rows leave it out.

J: TRBJ2-1
size: NA
V: TRBV19
D: NA
CDR3: CASSTIPYNEQFF
DNA: TGTGCCAGTAGTACAATCCCCTACAATGAGCAGTTCTTC

J: TRBJ1-1
size: NA
V: TRBV19
D: TRBD1
CDR3: CASSMGVPGQGVTEAFF
DNA: TGTGCCAGTAGTATGGGAGTACCGGGACAGGGTGTCACTGAAGCTTTCTTT

J: TRBJ1-2
size: NA
V: TRBV15
D: NA
CDR3: CATSRPLRKYYGYTF
DNA: TGTGCCACCAGCAGGCCTCTGCGGAAATACTATGGCTACACCTTC

J: TRBJ2-4
size: NA
V: TRBV29-1
D: NA
CDR3: CSVETGFVKNIQYF
DNA: TGCAGCGTTGAAACAGGTTTTGTCAAAAACATTCAGTACTTC

J: TRBJ2-3
size: NA
V: TRBV6-5
D: NA
CDR3: CASSRGMSDTQYF
DNA: TGTGCCAGCTCTCGGGGAATGTCAGATACGCAGTATTTT

J: TRBJ2-5
size: NA
V: TRBV2
D: TRBD2
CDR3: CASSVLSSGGQETQYF
DNA: TGTGCCAGCAGTGTCCTTTCTAGCGGGGGCCAAGAGACCCAGTACTTC

J: TRBJ2-1
size: few
V: TRBV4-2
D: TRBD1
CDR3: CASSQDRDRVTNEQFF
DNA: TGTGCCAGCAGCCAAGATAGAGACAGGGTTACCAATGAGCAGTTCTTC

J: TRBJ1-1
size: NA
V: TRBV7-9
D: NA
CDR3: CASSGTGQLNTEAFF
DNA: TGTGCCAGCAGCGGAACTGGACAGTTGAACACTGAAGCTTTCTTT

J: TRBJ1-1
size: NA
V: TRBV9
D: NA
CDR3: CASSVVRTENTEAFF
DNA: TGTGCCAGCAGCGTAGTTAGGACAGAGAACACTGAAGCTTTCTTT

J: TRBJ1-1
size: NA
V: TRBV5-1
D: TRBD1
CDR3: CASSLSQGGWVAEAFF
DNA: TGCGCCAGCAGCTTGTCGCAGGGGGGTTGGGTAGCCGAAGCTTTCTTT

J: TRBJ2-1
size: NA
V: TRBV4-3
D: TRBD2
CDR3: CASSHRKASGRSGNEQFF
DNA: TGCGCCAGCAGCCATAGGAAAGCGAGCGGGAGGTCGGGCAATGAGCAGTTCTTC

J: TRBJ2-3
size: once
V: TRBV3-1/TRBV3-2
D: NA
CDR3: CASSQDLSEPDTQYF
DNA: TGTGCCAGCAGCCAAGATCTATCCGAGCCAGATACGCAGTATTTT

J: TRBJ2-1
size: NA
V: TRBV5-8
D: NA
CDR3: CASSLAAPPVDEQFF
DNA: TGTGCCAGCAGCTTGGCCGCCCCGCCGGTGGATGAGCAGTTCTTC

J: TRBJ1-1
size: NA
V: TRBV6-2/TRBV6-3
D: NA
CDR3: CASSYVRGYGTEAFF
DNA: TGTGCCAGCAGTTACGTCCGGGGGTACGGAACTGAAGCTTTCTTT

J: TRBJ2-7
size: NA
V: TRBV10-1
D: NA
CDR3: CASSYQEGTEQYF
DNA: TGCGCCAGCAGCTACCAGGAGGGCACCGAGCAGTACTTC

J: TRBJ2-3
size: once
V: TRBV11-2
D: NA
CDR3: CASSLVTSTDTQYF
DNA: TGTGCCAGCAGCTTAGTAACTAGCACAGATACGCAGTATTTT

J: TRBJ2-2
size: NA
V: TRBV5-5
D: NA
CDR3: CASSRSRNTGELFF
DNA: TGTGCCAGCAGCCGAAGTAGAAACACCGGGGAGCTGTTTTTT

J: TRBJ2-7
size: NA
V: TRBV3-1/TRBV3-2
D: TRBD2
CDR3: CASSRGGYEQYF
DNA: TGTGCCAGCAGCCGGGGGGGCTACGAGCAGTACTTC

J: TRBJ2-4
size: NA
V: TRBV27
D: NA
CDR3: CASSLAKEQVQYF
DNA: TGTGCCAGCAGTTTGGCCAAAGAACAGGTTCAGTACTTC

J: TRBJ2-3
size: many
V: TRBV7-2
D: NA
CDR3: CASSPERAWFSDTQYF
DNA: TGTGCCAGCAGCCCTGAGCGGGCCTGGTTCTCAGATACGCAGTATTTT

J: TRBJ1-6
size: NA
V: TRBV13
D: NA
CDR3: CASSQGQGGNSPLHF
DNA: TGTGCCAGCAGCCAAGGCCAGGGAGGTAATTCACCCCTCCACTTT

J: TRBJ1-4
size: NA
V: TRBV10-2
D: NA
CDR3: CASSSPGTFEKLFF
DNA: TGCGCCAGCAGTTCTCCCGGGACATTTGAAAAACTGTTTTTT

J: TRBJ1-4
size: NA
V: TRBV5-1
D: NA
CDR3: CASSLGRETEKLFF
DNA: TGCGCCAGCAGCTTGGGTCGGGAAACGGAAAAACTGTTTTTT

J: TRBJ1-2
size: NA
V: TRBV5-1
D: TRBD1
CDR3: CASSLEPGQASFWGYTF
DNA: TGCGCCAGCAGCTTGGAGCCGGGACAGGCTTCATTCTGGGGCTACACCTTC

J: TRBJ1-6
size: NA
V: TRBV11-2
D: NA
CDR3: CASSLGAGISPLHF
DNA: TGTGCCAGCAGCTTAGGGGCAGGGATTTCACCCCTCCACTTT

J: TRBJ1-4
size: NA
V: TRBV5-1
D: TRBD1
CDR3: CASSGDSHGEKLFF
DNA: TGCGCCAGCAGCGGGGACAGCCACGGGGAAAAACTGTTTTTT

J: TRBJ2-1
size: NA
V: TRBV4-3
D: TRBD2
CDR3: CASSQSPGLAEQFF
DNA: TGCGCCAGCAGCCAATCCCCTGGACTAGCGGAGCAGTTCTTC

J: TRBJ1-1
size: NA
V: TRBV19
D: NA
CDR3: CATAGIEAFF
DNA: TGTGCCACCGCGGGGATTGAAGCTTTCTTT

J: TRBJ1-2
size: NA
V: TRBV5-1
D: TRBD1
CDR3: CASSSGQGARGYTF
DNA: TGCGCCAGCAGTTCGGGACAGGGGGCTCGAGGCTACACCTTC

J: TRBJ2-1
size: few
V: TRBV15
D: TRBD1
CDR3: CATSRGDSYNEQFF
DNA: TGTGCCACCAGCAGAGGGGACAGCTACAATGAGCAGTTCTTC

J: TRBJ1-2
size: NA
V: TRBV27
D: TRBD1
CDR3: CASSVAMRQGDNYGYTF
DNA: TGTGCCAGCAGTGTCGCGATGAGACAGGGGGATAACTATGGCTACACCTTC

J: TRBJ2-1
size: NA
V: TRBV7-2
D: NA
CDR3: CASSAVAIAYNEQFF
DNA: TGTGCCAGCAGCGCGGTGGCGATAGCCTACAATGAGCAGTTCTTC

J: TRBJ2-7
size: NA
V: TRBV13
D: NA
CDR3: CASSLRGARAKHYEQYF
DNA: TGTGCCAGCAGCTTGCGCGGTGCCAGGGCAAAACACTACGAGCAGTACTTC

J: TRBJ1-1
size: NA
V: TRBV5-1
D: TRBD1
CDR3: CASSLDRGMNTEAFF
DNA: TGCGCCAGCAGCTTGGACAGGGGAATGAACACTGAAGCTTTCTTT

J: TRBJ1-4
size: NA
V: TRBV19
D: NA
CDR3: CASRRMATNEKLFF
DNA: TGTGCCAGTAGGCGGATGGCAACTAATGAAAAACTGTTTTTT

J: TRBJ2-5
size: many
V: TRBV2
D: TRBD1
CDR3: CASSPDREETQYF
DNA: TGTGCCAGCAGCCCGGACAGGGAAGAGACCCAGTACTTC

J: TRBJ2-3
size: NA
V: TRBV6-1
D: TRBD1
CDR3: CASSEWDREADTQYF
DNA: TGTGCCAGCAGTGAATGGGACAGGGAGGCGGATACGCAGTATTTT

J: TRBJ1-2
size: NA
V: TRBV5-4
D: NA
CDR3: CASSLAQGGYTF
DNA: TGTGCCAGCAGCTTGGCGCAGGGTGGCTACACCTTC

J: TRBJ1-3
size: NA
V: TRBV6-6
D: NA
CDR3: CASSYLGGAGNTIYF
DNA: TGTGCCAGCAGTTACTTGGGGGGTGCTGGAAACACCATATATTTT

J: TRBJ2-3
size: few
V: TRBV25-1
D: TRBD2
CDR3: CASSDLAADTQYF
DNA: TGTGCCAGCAGTGACCTAGCGGCAGATACGCAGTATTTT

J: TRBJ2-3
size: once
V: TRBV6-2/TRBV6-3
D: NA
CDR3: CASSSLDTQYF
DNA: TGTGCCAGCAGTTCCTTAGATACGCAGTATTTT

J: TRBJ2-3
size: NA
V: TRBV5-6
D: TRBD2
CDR3: CASSLSLAGATDTQYF
DNA: TGTGCCAGCAGCTTATCACTAGCGGGAGCCACAGATACGCAGTATTTT

J: TRBJ2-5
size: NA
V: TRBV7-6
D: TRBD1
CDR3: CASSRKDLTGIRTETQYF
DNA: TGTGCCAGCAGTCGTAAAGACTTGACAGGGATTAGGACGGAGACCCAGTACTTC

J: TRBJ1-6
size: NA
V: TRBV10-3
D: NA
CDR3: CAISGGDGASYGSPLHF
DNA: TGTGCCATCAGTGGTGGAGACGGTGCCTCGTACGGTTCACCCCTCCACTTT

J: TRBJ1-1
size: NA
V: TRBV7-2
D: NA
CDR3: CASSLGQENTEAFF
DNA: TGTGCCAGCAGCTTAGGACAGGAGAACACTGAAGCTTTCTTT

J: TRBJ2-3
size: NA
V: TRBV9
D: NA
CDR3: CASSSRPAGSLTDTQYF
DNA: TGTGCCAGCAGCTCCCGGCCGGCGGGAAGTCTGACAGATACGCAGTATTTT

J: TRBJ1-1
size: NA
V: TRBV28
D: NA
CDR3: CASSLRQSNTEAFF
DNA: TGTGCCAGCAGTTTAAGACAGTCGAACACTGAAGCTTTCTTT